Below are 16 T cell receptor beta chains sequenced from a single sample in a study of control samples from healthy donors and cancer patients. Sequenced by immunoSEQ multiplex PCR; TCRdb stores in-frame clones only, minus some. The data show under 85,000 clones, 84% seen once. The sequenced sample was PBMCs. Every receptor here comes from a man in his 60s with head and neck cancer.

This rearrangement joins TRBV6-5 to TRBJ1-1; unclear D gene. Trimming shortened V by 2 bases and J by 5 bases, and 9 bases separated the two germline ends. The CDR3 sequence is 13 residues long. Looked up from germline, CDR1 is MNHEY and CDR2 is SVGAGI. The CDR3 bases are TGTGCCAGCAGTTACAATTCGAAGACTGAAGCTTTCTTT. It specifies CASSYNSKTEAFF.

The chain recombines TRBV4-2 with TRBJ2-5; unclear D gene. This CDR3 is built from 15 residues. V lost 5 bases and J 2 bases, leaving 15 bases between the germline ends. Germline loops: CDR1 LGHNA, CDR2 YNFKEQ. The CDR3 sequence: CASSYVQSAQETQYF. In DNA, the CDR3 is TGTGCCAGCAGCTATGTCCAGAGCGCTCAAGAGACCCAGTACTTC.

In this sample, this clone turned up a few times. The V call is TRBV19, the J call TRBJ2-6; TRBD1 matches 7 bases. CDR1 and CDR2 (germline): LNHDA, SQIVND (reference sequence). The J segment lost 0 bases and the V segment lost 7 bases, leaving 6 bases of the junction unmatched. This CDR3 region has 16 residues. The CDR3 sequence is CASIGTANSGANVLTF. The CDR3 bases are TGTGCCAGTATCGGGACAGCTAACTCTGGGGCCAACGTCCTGACTTTC.

The chain carries TRBV29-1 and TRBJ1-2; D gene ambiguous. The V end was cut by 4 bases, the J end by 5 bases, with 5 bases between. Germline-derived CDR1 and CDR2 are SQVTM and ANQGSEA. This CDR3 comprises 10 residues. The CDR3 DNA reads TGCAGCGTTGTTGAGTATGGCTACACCTTC. This gives the protein CSVVEYGYTF.

The chain couples TRBV28 to TRBJ2-5; the match to TRBD2 covers 14 bases. The CDR3 consists of 16 residues. The V segment lost 10 bases and the J segment 5 bases; nucleotides outside the gene matches: 12. The germline CDR1 and CDR2 sequences are MDHEN and SYDVKM. The CDR3 protein is CATRRTSGRFLETQYF. As DNA, the CDR3 is TGTGCCACGCGGCGGACTAGCGGGAGGTTCCTGGAGACCCAGTACTTC.

The rearrangement uses TRBV29-1 and TRBJ2-7; perhaps TRBD2 as D (6 bases). CDR1 and CDR2 (germline): SQVTM, ANQGSEA. This CDR3 contains 12 residues. The V end was cut by 6 bases, the J end by 3 bases, with 12 bases between. CDR3 sequence reads: CSVKWEDYEQYF. The DNA of the CDR3 is TGCAGCGTCAAGTGGGAGGACTACGAGCAGTACTTC.

The chain recombines TRBV4-2 with TRBJ1-2, with a tentative D call TRBD1 (6 bases). V was pared by 0 bases and J by 6 bases, with 17 bases between. The CDR3 covers 16 residues. The germline V gene encodes CDR1 LGHNA and CDR2 YNFKEQ. The DNA for the CDR3 is TGTGCCAGCAGCCAAGATCAGGCACAGGGCGTGAATGGCTACACCTTC. As protein: CASSQDQAQGVNGYTF.

The V gene is TRBV19, the J gene TRBJ2-1, with 9 positions matching TRBD2. Unmatched junction bases numbered 2, after V lost 3 bases and J lost 2 bases. The CDR3 contains 15 residues. Germline V gene lookup returns CDR1 LNHDA and CDR2 SQIVND (reference sequence). CDR3 in amino acids: CASSISGSPYNEQFF. The CDR3 DNA reads as TGTGCCAGTAGTATTAGCGGGAGCCCCTACAATGAGCAGTTCTTC.

This clone was seen at least ten times. This chain connects TRBV5-1 to TRBJ1-2; D is ambiguous. Germline CDR1 and CDR2: SGHRS and YFSETQ. This CDR3 contains 15 residues. V lost 3 bases and J lost 8, with 20 bases in between. The CDR3 coding sequence is TGCGCCAGCAGCTCCGACTACGGGCCACTGGCCGGCTACACCTTC. Its translation: CASSSDYGPLAGYTF.

CDR3 sequence: CAVTGTYEQYF. As DNA, the CDR3 is TGTGCTGTGACGGGAACCTACGAGCAGTACTTC. The V gene is TRBV6-5, the J gene TRBJ2-7, with TRBD2 as a possible D gene (5 bases). Germline values: CDR1 MNHEY, CDR2 SVGAGI. CDR3 size: 11 residues.

The chain is built from TRBV5-1 and TRBJ2-2; D is perhaps TRBD1 (7 bases). From germline, CDR1 is SGHRS and CDR2 YFSETQ. Trimming left V 4 bases short and J 0 bases short, with 10 bases between. The CDR3 runs to 15 residues. CDR3 coding DNA: TGCGCCAGCAGCGCGGGACAGACGAACACCGGGGAGCTGTTTTTT. Protein: CASSAGQTNTGELFF.

V usage is TRBV7-9 and J usage is TRBJ2-7; D may be TRBD1 (5 bases). The length of the CDR3 is 15 residues. Germline loops: CDR1 SEHNR, CDR2 FQNEAQ (reference sequence). The V end was cut by 3 bases, the J end by 4 bases, with 16 bases between. The CDR3 loop reads CASSLDNGRRYEQYF. As DNA, the CDR3 is TGTGCCAGCAGCTTGGACAACGGGCGTCGATACGAGCAGTACTTC.

V is TRBV6-5 and J is TRBJ1-5; D remains ambiguous. Germline CDR1 reads MNHEY; CDR2 reads SVGAGI. CDR3 length: 14 amino acids. Trimming removed 2 bases from V and 2 bases from J, with 7 bases in between. CDR3 coding DNA: TGTGCCAGCAGTTACGCCCGCGGCAATCAGCCCCAGCATTTT. It codes for CASSYARGNQPQHF.

The rearrangement uses TRBV7-8 and TRBJ1-5; D is perhaps TRBD1 (5 bases). Germline V CDR1 and CDR2: SGHVS, FQNEAQ. V lost 5 bases, J lost 5 bases, and 16 bases lay in between. This CDR3 spans 15 amino acids. The CDR3 DNA sequence: TGTGCCAGCAGCCTGGGCCGCTGGGGGGATCAGCCCCAGCATTTT. Translated: CASSLGRWGDQPQHF.

The rearrangement links TRBV5-3 to TRBJ1-6; perhaps TRBD1 as D (6 bases). TRBV5-3 has ORF status, its function being uncertain. The germline V and J ends were trimmed by 3 bases and 7 bases, with 11 bases remaining between them. This CDR3 has 14 residues. As DNA, the CDR3 is TGTGCCAGAAGCTCCAGGGGTGGGAATTCACCCCTCCACTTT. Amino acid sequence: CARSSRGGNSPLHF.

The chain has TRBV19 and TRBJ2-1; 8 bases align to TRBD1. J lost 6 bases, V lost 5 bases, and 9 bases had no gene match. Germline values: CDR1 LNHDA, CDR2 SQIVND (reference sequence). CDR3 length: 15 residues. CDR3 sequence reads: CASSSRTGIFNEQFF. In DNA, the CDR3 is TGTGCCAGTAGTTCTCGGACAGGGATCTTCAATGAGCAGTTCTTC. The full variable domain, rest sourced from reference TRBV19 and TRBJ2-1, is DGGITQSPKYLFRKEGQNVTLSCEQNLNHDAMYWYRQDPGQGLRLIYYSQIVNDFQKGDIAEGYSVSREKKESFPLTVTSAQKNPTAFYLCASSSRTGIFNEQFFGPGTRLTVL.